One sample yielded the 4 T cell receptor beta chains listed below, sequenced in a study of T cell responses to AZD1222 COVID-19 vaccine (dated by TCRdb to about 2021). The meaning of the sample's time point label: baseline before first vaccination. Receptor libraries were prepared by the immunoSEQ multiplex PCR assay. This is the immuneACCESS table as TCRdb keeps it, with only in-frame sequences that have V and J called. A part of the clones is gone; compared with another copy, unresolved V genes explain less than half, and the rest is unexplained. A total of around 100,000 clones appear in this sample, about 93% of them only once. 5% of the sample is in the top ten clones. The material sequenced was peripheral blood, taken on day 0 of AZD1222 vaccination. The receptors come from an adult in good health.

The chain couples TRBV6-6 to TRBJ1-4, with D possibly TRBD1 on 5 matching bases. CDR3 size: 15 residues. The V end lost 2 bases, the J end lost 3 bases, and 10 bases lay between the germline ends. The germline V gene has CDR1 MNHNY and CDR2 SVGAGI (reference sequence). This CDR3 is CASSYGSGPNEKLFF. The CDR3 DNA reads TGTGCCAGCAGTTACGGGTCAGGGCCTAATGAAAAACTGTTTTTT.

The chain employs TRBV11-3 and TRBJ2-3; no clear D. V lost 3 bases and J lost 6, with 4 bases in between. Germline CDR1 SGHNT, CDR2 YENEEA. This CDR3 is 11 amino acids long. The CDR3 nucleotides read TGTGCCAGCAGCTTTGGGGATACGCAGTATTTT. It is translated as CASSFGDTQYF.

This clone appeared a few times. The V gene is TRBV5-6, the J gene TRBJ2-1; TRBD2 aligns across 8 bases. The V gene's germline CDR1 is SGHDT and CDR2 YYEEEE. V trimming: 5 bases; J trimming: 6 bases; junction bases outside the gene matches: 13. The CDR3 runs to 16 residues. Here the CDR3 reads CASSSTLAAGVNEQFF. The CDR3 DNA follows: TGTGCCAGCAGTTCGACACTAGCGGCCGGCGTCAATGAGCAGTTCTTC.

This chain uses TRBV5-1 with TRBJ2-5, with a possible D match to TRBD2 (6 bases). The V gene lost 0 bases and the J gene lost 1 base, with 10 bases spanning the gap. CDR3 size: 15 residues. In germline, CDR1 is SGHRS, CDR2 YFSETQ. The CDR3 sequence is CASSLGLGTQETQYF. The CDR3 region has the DNA TGCGCCAGCAGCTTGGGACTAGGGACCCAAGAGACCCAGTACTTC.